This T cell receptor beta chain emerged from a study of shared clonotypes between healthy human individuals. Study-level background: Donors had three CD4 naive, three CD4 memory, two CD8 naive and one CD8 memory plate apiece.

Naive CD8 cells comprised CD45RO-negative, CCR7-positively selected cells, excluding terminally differentiated effector memory CD45RA+ cells. Study-wide findings and caveats: Sampling involved blood alone; tissue repertoires likely differ.

About this clone: Antigen: not known.

A deep-level run was used for the assay. Generated by immunoSEQ multiplex PCR, the TCRdb table keeps only in-frame clones and is missing some. The sample contains some 2.1 million clones, 93% of which appear only once. Sequencing used naive CD8+ T cells from PBMCs. This receptor was taken from a man younger than 35 in good health. Some clones in this sample may be carry-over from other donors' samples.

The DNA for the CDR3 is TGTGCCAGCAGCCCGAAGTTGGGGGCCGAAGAAAAACTGTTTTTT. Its translation is CASSPKLGAEEKLFF. The chain is built from TRBV7-9 and TRBJ1-4; D is perhaps TRBD1 (6 bases). V was cut by 5 bases and J by 8 bases, with 18 bases left in between. The length of the CDR3 is 15 residues. Germline V CDR1 and CDR2: SEHNR, FQNEAQ (reference sequence).